Listed below are T cell receptor beta chains from one sample, sequenced in a study of CD8 T cells in ankylosing spondylitis. One entry per CDR3 protein, called by TCRdb with MiXCR from the 5' RACE reads. Altogether some 340,000 distinct CDR3 sequences are present, roughly 14% being singletons, with the ten largest covering around 1%. The sample was blood, either unsorted or a sorted T cell fraction (not recorded which). The source of these receptors is a male donor with ankylosing spondylitis or in good health (not recorded which). CDR3s include the opening cysteine and the closing phenylalanine or tryptophan. A D gene is named only where the DNA matches it firmly. Size values are once, few and many counts, or a class for expanded clones, and some rows have none.

NA	TRBV4-1	TRBJ1-1	many	CASSQVEGTEAFF	TGCGCCAGCAGCCAAGTCGAAGGGACTGAAGCTTTCTTT
NA	TRBV5-1	TRBJ2-7	many	CASSPLLFGSDEQYF	TGCGCCAGCAGCCCCCTCTTATTCGGCTCGGACGAGCAGTACTTC
TRBD1	TRBV20-1	TRBJ2-3	NA	CSARRGQGETDTQYF	TGCAGTGCTAGGAGGGGACAGGGAGAAACAGATACGCAGTATTTT
TRBD2	TRBV2	TRBJ2-3	few	CASSSGLAATQYF	TGTGCCAGCAGTTCAGGACTAGCGGCTACGCAGTATTTT
TRBD1	TRBV10-3	TRBJ2-2	NA	CAISESSTGGLTGELFF	TGTGCCATCAGTGAGTCGTCCACAGGGGGCTTGACCGGGGAGCTGTTTTTT
NA	TRBV29-1	TRBJ1-4	NA	CSVGGGFNEKLFF	TGCAGCGTAGGGGGGGGATTTAATGAAAAACTGTTTTTT
TRBD1	TRBV6-1	TRBJ2-7	few	CASTLGTGGIYEQYF	TGTGCCAGCACTCTAGGGACAGGGGGTATCTACGAGCAGTACTTC
TRBD2	TRBV5-4	TRBJ2-3	NA	CASSLFTSAGTDTQYF	TGTGCCAGCAGCTTGTTTACTAGCGCGGGGACAGATACGCAGTATTTT
TRBD2	TRBV7-9	TRBJ2-1	NA	CASSPTLQRGQRNEQFF	TGTGCCAGCAGCCCTACCCTTCAGCGGGGGCAACGGAATGAGCAGTTCTTC
TRBD1	TRBV18	TRBJ1-4	many	CASSPPGQGAQKLFF	TGTGCCAGCTCACCACCTGGACAGGGGGCTCAGAAACTGTTTTTT
NA	TRBV20-1	TRBJ2-5	NA	CSATDRTETQYF	TGCAGTGCTACCGACCGTACCGAGACCCAGTACTTC
NA	TRBV11-2	TRBJ2-7	NA	CASTNRFEQYF	TGTGCCAGCACCAACAGGTTCGAGCAGTACTTC
NA	TRBV18	TRBJ1-1	few	CASSPQTMNTEAFF	TGTGCCAGCTCACCCCAGACGATGAACACTGAAGCTTTCTTT
NA	TRBV3-1	TRBJ1-1	NA	CAAAVGTEAFF	TGTGCCGCGGCCGTCGGCACTGAAGCTTTCTTT
NA	TRBV25-1	TRBJ1-1	few	CASSESQGRHTEAFF	TGTGCCAGCAGTGAAAGCCAGGGGCGGCACACTGAAGCTTTCTTT
TRBD1	TRBV2	TRBJ2-1	NA	CASSRQGKQFF	TGTGCCAGCAGCAGACAGGGAAAGCAGTTCTTC
TRBD2	TRBV4-1	TRBJ2-5	few	CASSHLRGGPETQYF	TGCGCCAGCAGCCATTTACGGGGGGGCCCAGAGACCCAGTACTTC
TRBD2	TRBV15	TRBJ2-7	few	CATNPTSGSSEQYF	TGTGCCACCAATCCGACTAGCGGGAGTTCCGAGCAGTACTTC
NA	TRBV12-3/TRBV12-4	TRBJ1-2	NA	CASSFEGVRYGYTF	TGTGCCAGCAGTTTCGAAGGGGTGAGGTATGGCTACACCTTC
NA	TRBV5-1	TRBJ1-4	few	CASSKGAGSREGLFF	TGCGCCAGCAGCAAAGGAGCAGGGTCGAGAGAGGGACTGTTTTTT
NA	TRBV20-1	TRBJ2-1	few	CSARVPQIDNEQFF	TGCAGTGCTAGAGTACCGCAGATCGACAATGAGCAGTTCTTC
TRBD1	TRBV12-3/TRBV12-4	TRBJ1-2	NA	CASSFLLGKGTGTGGAGGYTF	TGTGCCAGCAGTTTTCTCCTCGGGAAGGGTACCGGGACAGGGGGCGCGGGCGGCTACACCTTC
NA	TRBV15	TRBJ2-2	few	CATSLRADTGELFF	TGTGCCACCAGCCTAAGGGCTGACACCGGGGAGCTGTTTTTT
TRBD2	TRBV12-3/TRBV12-4	TRBJ2-1	NA	CASRGGTSGETSYNEQFF	TGTGCCAGCAGAGGGGGGACTAGCGGGGAGACTTCCTACAATGAGCAGTTCTTC
NA	TRBV20-1	TRBJ1-4	few	CSASKQYEKLFF	TGCAGTGCTAGTAAACAGTATGAAAAACTGTTTTTT
TRBD2	TRBV3-1	TRBJ2-3	NA	CASSQDASGGHRSTDTQYF	TGTGCCAGCAGCCAAGATGCTAGCGGGGGGCATCGAAGCACAGATACGCAGTATTTT
TRBD1	TRBV6-1	TRBJ1-2	NA	CASSGQGARDYGYTF	TGTGCCAGCAGTGGACAGGGGGCGCGGGACTATGGCTACACCTTC
NA	TRBV5-1	TRBJ2-7	few	CASSVEFQGYEQYF	TGCGCCAGCAGCGTTGAATTTCAGGGCTACGAGCAGTACTTC
TRBD2	TRBV9	TRBJ2-6	NA	CASSVGLAGATGANVLTF	TGTGCCAGCAGCGTTGGACTAGCGGGAGCGACCGGGGCCAACGTCCTGACTTTC
NA	TRBV7-2	TRBJ2-3	many	CASSLVAGGTDTQYF	TGTGCCAGCAGCTTAGTGGCAGGGGGCACAGATACGCAGTATTTT
TRBD2	TRBV4-1	TRBJ2-1	few	CASSQEPASGNYNEQFF	TGCGCCAGCAGCCAAGAACCGGCTAGCGGAAACTACAATGAGCAGTTCTTC
TRBD1	TRBV9	TRBJ2-7	NA	CASSVDRGYEQYF	TGTGCCAGCAGCGTAGACAGGGGCTACGAGCAGTACTTC
TRBD2	TRBV12-3/TRBV12-4	TRBJ2-5	few	CASQKGLAGVETQYF	TGTGCCAGTCAAAAGGGACTAGCGGGAGTAGAGACCCAGTACTTC
NA	TRBV10-3	TRBJ2-7	NA	CAISNREGYEQYF	TGTGCCATCAGCAACAGGGAGGGCTACGAGCAGTACTTC
TRBD1	TRBV5-5	TRBJ2-3	NA	CASSFLTGELDTQYF	TGTGCCAGCAGCTTCCTCACAGGGGAACTGGATACGCAGTATTTT
NA	TRBV15	TRBJ2-1	NA	CATSRDIAGGNEQFF	TGTGCCACCAGCAGAGATATCGCGGGTGGAAATGAGCAGTTCTTC
NA	TRBV5-1	TRBJ2-3	few	CASSWFREDTQYF	TGCGCCAGCAGCTGGTTCCGGGAGGATACGCAGTATTTT
NA	TRBV7-2	TRBJ1-1	few	CASMVVENTEAFF	TGTGCCAGCATGGTAGTAGAGAACACTGAAGCTTTCTTT
TRBD2	TRBV24-1	TRBJ2-1	NA	CATSDSGTSGRVLGEQFF	TGTGCCACCAGTGACTCCGGGACTAGCGGGAGGGTTCTTGGTGAGCAGTTCTTC
TRBD2	TRBV7-9	TRBJ2-5	NA	CASIRSGGQGETQYF	TGTGCCAGCATCCGGAGCGGGGGGCAGGGGGAGACCCAGTACTTC
TRBD2	TRBV12-3/TRBV12-4	TRBJ2-3	many	CASSLRLAANTQYF	TGTGCCAGCAGTTTAAGGCTAGCGGCAAATACGCAGTATTTT
TRBD1	TRBV10-3	TRBJ2-7	few	CAISARGQGGFEQYF	TGTGCCATCAGTGCGAGGGGACAGGGGGGATTCGAGCAGTACTTC
NA	TRBV29-1	TRBJ2-7	few	CSGGVSTYEQYF	TGCAGCGGGGGGGTCTCAACCTACGAGCAGTACTTC
TRBD2	TRBV9	TRBJ2-2	few	CASSVGLAGGGYTGELFF	TGTGCCAGCAGCGTAGGACTAGCGGGAGGAGGGTACACCGGGGAGCTGTTTTTT
NA	TRBV2	TRBJ2-3	few	CASVRRVGEDTQYF	TGTGCCAGCGTGCGTAGGGTCGGTGAAGATACGCAGTATTTT
NA	TRBV28	TRBJ2-7	NA	CASSSYLTASYEQYF	TGTGCCAGCAGTTCCTATTTGACAGCCTCCTACGAGCAGTACTTC
TRBD2	TRBV5-1	TRBJ2-3	NA	CASSWPSGGATDTQYF	TGCGCCAGCAGCTGGCCTAGCGGGGGGGCCACAGATACGCAGTATTTT
TRBD1	TRBV6-1	TRBJ1-1	NA	CASSRGQGPAEAFF	TGTGCCAGCAGCCGCGGACAGGGTCCCGCTGAAGCTTTCTTT
TRBD2	TRBV5-6	TRBJ2-1	few	CASSLGSGSRNEQFF	TGTGCCAGCAGCTTGGGTAGCGGGAGTAGGAATGAGCAGTTCTTC
NA	TRBV12-3/TRBV12-4	TRBJ2-5	NA	CASSSRPIQETQYF	TGTGCCAGCAGTTCCCGACCCATTCAAGAGACCCAGTACTTC
NA	TRBV6-5	TRBJ2-1	NA	CASSYRISGEQFF	TGTGCCAGCAGTTACAGGATATCTGGTGAGCAGTTCTTC
NA	TRBV5-1	TRBJ1-1	few	CASSAAAGIKNTEAFF	TGCGCCAGCAGCGCCGCGGCAGGGATAAAGAACACTGAAGCTTTCTTT
NA	TRBV6-5	TRBJ1-2	NA	CASSYSTPANYGYTF	TGTGCCAGCAGTTACTCGACCCCAGCTAACTATGGCTACACCTTC
NA	TRBV6-1	TRBJ1-1	NA	CASSVSLGAFF	TGTGCCAGCAGTGTAAGTCTGGGGGCTTTCTTT